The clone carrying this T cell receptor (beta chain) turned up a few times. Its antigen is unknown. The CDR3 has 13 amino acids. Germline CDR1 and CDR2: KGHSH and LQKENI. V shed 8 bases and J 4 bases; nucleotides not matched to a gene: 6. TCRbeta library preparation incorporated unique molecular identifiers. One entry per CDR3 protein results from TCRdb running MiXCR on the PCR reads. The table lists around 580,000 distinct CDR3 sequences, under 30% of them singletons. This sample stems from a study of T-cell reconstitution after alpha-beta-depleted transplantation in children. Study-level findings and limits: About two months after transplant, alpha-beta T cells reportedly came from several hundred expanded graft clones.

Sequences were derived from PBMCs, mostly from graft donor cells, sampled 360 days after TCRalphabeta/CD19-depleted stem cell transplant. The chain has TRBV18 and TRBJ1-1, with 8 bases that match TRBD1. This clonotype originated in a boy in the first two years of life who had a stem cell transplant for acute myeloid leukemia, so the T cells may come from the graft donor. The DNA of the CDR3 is TGTGCCAGCCGTGGACAGGGTAGCACTGAAGCTTTCTTT. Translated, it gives CASRGQGSTEAFF.